This T cell receptor beta chain came from a study of identical twins. Study results and limitations: Part of the zero-insertion signal could reflect confounding by invariant MAIT and iNKT cells. Models, which agreed with sharing between unrelated individuals, nonetheless underestimated the out-of-frame TCR alpha sharing seen in monozygotic twins.

There are 14 residues in the CDR3. The V gene's germline CDR1 is LNHNV and CDR2 YYDKDF (reference sequence). The V segment lost 3 bases and the J segment 4 bases; nucleotides outside the gene matches: 5. MiXCR, applied by TCRdb to the 5' RACE reads, yields one record per CDR3 protein. The sample has 140,000 to 150,000 distinct CDR3 sequences; roughly 3.3% are singletons. The sample holds many counts of this clonotype. Its antigen remains unidentified. This chain joins TRBV15 and TRBJ1-2; the match to TRBD1 covers 7 bases. The origin of this receptor is a man between 18 and 35 years old in good health. Specimen: memory T cells sorted from blood. The chain's CDR3 is CATSSRQGGYGYTF. The CDR3 bases are TGTGCCACCAGCAGTAGACAGGGCGGCTATGGCTACACCTTC.